Below are 18 T cell receptor beta chains sequenced from a single sample in a study of early T cells in non-severe SARS-CoV-2 infection. Via MiXCR, TCRdb re-called the 5' RACE reads, giving one row per CDR3 protein. The sample has about 84,000 distinct CDR3 sequences, roughly 12% seen once. Sequencing used whole blood. Source of these receptors: an adult who was a healthcare worker with PCR-confirmed SARS-CoV-2 infection or an uninfected control (not recorded which).

The chain joins TRBV11-1 to TRBJ2-3, with TRBD2 matching 7 bases. The length of the CDR3 is 15 residues. Germline V gene lookup returns CDR1 SGHAT and CDR2 FQDESV (reference sequence). J was trimmed by 6 bases and V by 5 bases; bases with no gene match: 11. CDR3 loop: CASSRTAGMGDTQYF. The DNA for the CDR3 is TGTGCCAGCAGCCGAACAGCGGGGATGGGTGATACGCAGTATTTT.

This clonotype was seen ten or more times. The V call is TRBV5-6, the J call TRBJ2-7; no clear D. V gave up 1 base and J gave up 2 bases, with 4 bases separating them. Germline assignment: CDR1 SGHDT and CDR2 YYEEEE. CDR3 length: 12 amino acids. In nucleotides, the CDR3 is TGTGCCAGCAGCTTGAGAACCTACGAGCAGTACTTC. It codes for CASSLRTYEQYF.

This clonotype was detected only a few times. J is TRBJ2-1 and V is TRBV28; D assignment may be TRBD1 or TRBD2 (5 bases each). The length of the CDR3 is 12 residues. Germline V lookup: CDR1 MDHEN, CDR2 SYDVKM. Trimming cost V 10 bases and J 11 bases, with 18 bases left between them. The CDR3 DNA reads TGTGCCACGATATCCGCGAGGGGCAAGCAGTTCTTC. This translates into CATISARGKQFF.

This clonotype was seen a handful of times. The rearrangement links TRBV3-1 to TRBJ2-5; 9 nucleotides align to TRBD2. This CDR3 contains 14 residues. Germline V gene data show CDR1 as LGHDT and CDR2 as YNNKEL (reference sequence). The trim removed 8 bases at V and 5 bases at J, leaving 9 bases unmatched. The CDR3 bases are TGTGCCAGCCGGACGCGGGGGGGGCAGGAGACCCAGTACTTC. As protein: CASRTRGGQETQYF.

This rearrangement joins TRBV25-1 to TRBJ2-3; 10 bases line up with TRBD1. The trim removed 8 bases at V and 7 bases at J, leaving 6 bases unmatched. Germline V lookup: CDR1 MGHDK, CDR2 SYGVNS. The CDR3 is 13 amino acids. The CDR3 protein is CASGRQGAYTQYF. The CDR3 DNA is TGTGCCAGCGGCAGACAGGGGGCGTATACGCAGTATTTT.

This clonotype was detected ten times or more. This chain joins TRBV28 and TRBJ2-3; D may be TRBD2 (5 bases). Trimming stripped 6 bases from V and 5 bases from J, with 15 bases between. The V gene's germline CDR1 is MDHEN and CDR2 SYDVKM. The CDR3 is made up of 14 amino acids. The CDR3 nucleotides are TGTGCCAGCAGCCCAAGCGGATCAGAAGATACGCAGTATTTT. This encodes CASSPSGSEDTQYF. The complete variable domain, with remaining parts taken from reference TRBV28 and TRBJ2-3, reads DVKVTQSSRYLVKRTGEKVFLECVQDMDHENMFWYRQDPGLGLRLIYFSYDVKMKEKGDIPEGYSVSREKKERFSLILESASTNQTSMYLCASSPSGSEDTQYFGPGTRLTVL.

This clonotype appeared a few times. Compared with germline, one end of the junction differs, possibly owing to a read error. J is TRBJ2-5 and V is TRBV24-1; D could derive from TRBD1 or TRBD2 (5 bases each). Germline V gives CDR1 KGHDR, CDR2 SFDVKD. There are 15 residues in the CDR3. CDR3 sequence (DNA): TGTGCCACCACTGATGGTGGGACCCCGCAAGAGACCCAGTACTTC. It encodes CATTDGGTPQETQYF.

In this sample, this clonotype turned up a few times. The chain has TRBV12-3 or TRBV12-4 and TRBJ2-1; 16 nucleotides match TRBD2. CDR3 length: 18 amino acids. The ends lost 4 bases at V and 2 bases at J; junction bases unmatched: 5. The CDR3 sequence: CASSSGLAGGGAYNEQFF. The DNA for the CDR3 is TGTGCCAGCAGTTCGGGACTAGCGGGAGGGGGGGCCTACAATGAGCAGTTCTTC.

The genes are TRBV10-3 and TRBJ1-1; 8 nucleotides line up with TRBD1. The germline V gene has CDR1 ENHRY and CDR2 SYGVKD. CDR3 length equals 14 residues. J gave up 1 base and V 10 bases, and 8 bases lay outside the gene matches. The CDR3 DNA sequence: TGTGCCACGAGAACGGGGACAGGGAACACTGAAGCTTTCTTT. This translates into CATRTGTGNTEAFF.

The chain recombines TRBV6-5 with TRBJ2-1, with 7 positions matching TRBD1. The ends lost 2 bases at V and 8 bases at J; junction bases unmatched: 12. CDR1 is MNHEY, CDR2 SVGAGI, per germline. The CDR3 consists of 16 residues. Written as DNA, the CDR3 is TGTGCCAGCAGTTACGGGGGTGGGGACAGAGCGTATGAGCAGTTCTTC. This codes for CASSYGGGDRAYEQFF.

Comments on this clonotype: A much larger clone differs by one base, so this may be a read error. The J gene is TRBJ2-1, the V gene TRBV9, with D perhaps assigned TRBD1 or TRBD2 (5 bases each). This CDR3 spans 14 amino acids. CDR1 and CDR2 (germline): SGDLS, YYNGEE. Trimming pared 0 bases from V and 12 bases from J, leaving 16 bases between. Here the CDR3 reads CASSVVGVGGGQFF. The DNA for the CDR3 is TGTGCCAGCAGCGTAGTGGGAGTTGGGGGTGGGCAGTTCTTC.

This clonotype was detected ten times or more. The J gene is TRBJ1-2, the V gene TRBV29-1; 9 nucleotides line up with TRBD1. Germline-derived CDR1 and CDR2 are SQVTM and ANQGSEA. J lost 2 bases, V lost 6 bases, and 4 bases had no gene match. The CDR3 is 13 residues long. CDR3 loop: CSVDDRGNYGYTF. The CDR3 bases are TGCAGCGTGGACGACAGGGGGAACTATGGCTACACCTTC.

There are many counts of this clonotype. J is TRBJ2-2 and V is TRBV12-3 or TRBV12-4; TRBD2 aligns across 11 bases. Germline trimming cut 7 bases from V and 6 bases from J; bases unmatched to any gene: 16. The CDR3 sequence is 18 residues long. Here the CDR3 reads CASTPLGSTSGVPGELFF. The CDR3 DNA reads as TGTGCCAGCACCCCCCTGGGGTCGACTAGCGGGGTTCCCGGGGAGCTGTTTTTT.

The table lists this clonotype with many counts. Its ends do not fully match the called genes, so a read error is possible. This chain uses TRBV20-1 with TRBJ2-1; 14 positions agree with TRBD2. This CDR3 comprises 17 residues. Germline assignment: CDR1 DFQATT and CDR2 SNEGSKA (reference sequence). Here the CDR3 reads CSARVTSGRAGGNEQFF. In DNA, the CDR3 is TGCAGTGCCAGAGTGACTAGCGGGAGGGCCGGTGGGAATGAGCAGTTCTTC.

This clonotype was observed many times. The rearrangement links TRBV7-2 to TRBJ2-5; D perhaps matches TRBD2 (7 bases). Trimming stripped 4 bases from V and 7 bases from J, with 16 bases between. Germline loops: CDR1 SGHTA, CDR2 FQGNSA. This CDR3 has 14 residues. The chain's CDR3 is CASSSRTVAGTQYF. CDR3 DNA: TGTGCCAGCAGCTCCCGGACAGTAGCGGGGACCCAGTACTTC.

This chain connects TRBV29-1 to TRBJ1-3; D unresolved. CDR3 length: 12 amino acids. The V end was cut by 8 bases, the J end by 4 bases, with 12 bases between. The germline CDR1 and CDR2 sequences are SQVTM and ANQGSEA. Here the CDR3 reads CSIRRGGNTIYF. CDR3 DNA sequence: TGCAGCATTCGGCGGGGAGGAAACACCATATATTTT. Based on the CDR3 plus reference TRBV29-1 and TRBJ1-3, the full variable domain is SAVISQKPSRDICQRGTSLTIQCQVDSQVTMMFWYRQQPGQSLTLIATANQGSEATYESGFVIDKFPISRPNLTFSTLTVSNMSPEDSSIYLCSIRRGGNTIYFGEGSWLTVV.

This chain joins TRBV4-1 and TRBJ1-5; D may be TRBD1 (5 bases). The CDR3 is made up of 16 amino acids. V shed 0 bases and J shed 0 bases, with 9 bases lying between them. Per germline, CDR1 MGHRA and CDR2 YSYEKL. CDR3: CASSQEGGHSNQPQHF. In DNA, the CDR3 is TGCGCCAGCAGCCAAGAGGGAGGACATAGCAATCAGCCCCAGCATTTT.

This chain connects TRBV28 to TRBJ2-2; 7 bases are a match to TRBD1. Germline loops: CDR1 MDHEN, CDR2 SYDVKM. Germline trimming cut 6 bases from V and 4 bases from J; bases unmatched to any gene: 5. CDR3 length: 14 residues. The CDR3 here is CASSLGQFTGELFF. Written as DNA, the CDR3 is TGTGCCAGCAGCTTGGGACAGTTCACCGGGGAGCTGTTTTTT.